These T cell receptor beta chains were read from a single sample in a study of CD8 T cell repertoires and HIV-1 epitope variants. Sequencing was performed with immunoSEQ multiplex PCR; in TCRdb, only in-frame clones are kept and a portion is missing. The table lists around 6,000 clones, about three quarters of them singletons. These TCRs' antigens remain unknown. Sequencing was done on a sample of cultured CD8+ T cells derived from PBMCs. Receptor source: a male donor with HIV. Both conserved end residues are trimmed from each CDR3. D genes are given only for firm matches. A clone size is listed for some rows: how often the clone was seen (once, few, many), or a class if it is expanded.

D: -; size: -; V: TRBV4-1; CDR3: ASSQEGQRTDTQY
D: -; size: -; V: TRBV28; CDR3: ASSLTAELSSYEQY
D: -; size: -; V: TRBV6-1; CDR3: ASHNTQVTYEQY
D: -; size: -; V: TRBV7-2; CDR3: ASSLEVATGSLGNEQF
D: TRBD2; size: -; V: TRBV7-8; CDR3: ASSSTSDSYEQY
D: TRBD1; size: few; V: TRBV27; CDR3: ASKRTGSYNEQF
D: -; size: -; V: TRBV6-6; CDR3: ASRPIGGYEQY
D: TRBD1; size: -; V: TRBV7-2; CDR3: ASRRTGTGVLGEKLF
D: -; size: -; V: TRBV19; CDR3: ASKTEAGQETQY
D: TRBD2; size: few; V: TRBV6-5; CDR3: ASSYGTSPYEQY
D: -; size: -; V: TRBV10-3; CDR3: AISESIGGNSPLH
D: -; size: -; V: TRBV6-5; CDR3: ASSPGGGEQF
D: TRBD1; size: -; V: TRBV15; CDR3: ATSNSGQGNQPQH
D: TRBD2; size: -; V: TRBV27; CDR3: ASSWSSGGPLNEQF
D: -; size: -; V: TRBV28; CDR3: ASSLSRPEQY
D: -; size: -; V: TRBV27; CDR3: ASSYFGAYEQY
D: -; size: -; V: TRBV15; CDR3: ATSREGWGSRNEQF
D: TRBD1; size: -; V: TRBV27; CDR3: ASREGQGNNEQF
D: -; size: -; V: TRBV6-6; CDR3: ASITESNEQF
D: -; size: -; V: TRBV4-3; CDR3: ASSQDLGGFTGELF
D: -; size: -; V: TRBV4-3; CDR3: ASSQDRALTYEQY